The 30 T cell receptor beta chains reported below all come from one sample, sequenced in a study of siplizumab effects on memory and regulatory T cells. Libraries were prepared by immunoSEQ multiplex PCR; TCRdb keeps only in-frame clonotypes and omits some of them. The sample includes about 100,000 clones, about nine tenths of them seen just once. The specimen was non-Treg CD4+ T cells sorted from blood. The receptor set was obtained from a human donor in good health.

This chain connects TRBV10-3 to TRBJ2-1; a possible D gene is TRBD2 (6 bases). The CDR3 totals 16 residues. The germline CDR1 and CDR2 sequences are ENHRY and SYGVKD. The V gene lost 0 bases and the J gene lost 2 bases, with 11 bases spanning the gap. The CDR3 sequence: CAISESLGGTYNEQFF. CDR3 coding DNA: TGTGCCATCAGTGAGTCGTTGGGGGGTACCTACAATGAGCAGTTCTTC.

The chain joins TRBV9 to TRBJ2-7, with D maybe TRBD1 (6 bases). Germline assignment: CDR1 SGDLS and CDR2 YYNGEE. The CDR3 covers 15 residues. The ends were cut back, 0 bases at V and 1 base at J, with 11 bases in the middle. The CDR3 here is CASSVGQGPSYEQYF. The CDR3 DNA sequence: TGTGCCAGCAGCGTAGGCCAGGGGCCTTCCTACGAGCAGTACTTC.

The V call is TRBV7-6, the J call TRBJ2-5; possibly TRBD1 or TRBD2 for D (5 bases each). Germline CDR1 reads SGHVS; CDR2 reads FNYEAQ. V lost 5 bases, J lost 3 bases, and 10 bases lay in between. This CDR3 has 13 residues. The CDR3 reads CASSPGTKETQYF. CDR3 DNA: TGTGCCAGCAGCCCAGGGACCAAAGAGACCCAGTACTTC.

This rearrangement joins TRBV12-5 to TRBJ1-5, with 8 bases lining up with TRBD1. The CDR3 extends over 15 amino acids. The J segment lost 8 bases and the V segment lost 2 bases, leaving 8 bases of the junction unmatched. Germline loops: CDR1 LGHNT, CDR2 FRNRAP. In DNA, the CDR3 is TGTGCTAGTGGTTTGATAATCAGGGGGCCTGAGCCCCAGCATTTT. It codes for CASGLIIRGPEPQHF. Drawing the rest from reference TRBV12-5 and TRBJ1-5, the complete variable domain is DARVTQTPRHKVTEMGQEVTMRCQPILGHNTVFWYRQTMMQGLELLAYFRNRAPLDDSGMPKDRFSAEMPDATLATLKIQPSEPRDSAVYFCASGLIIRGPEPQHFGDGTRLSIL.

The V gene is TRBV14, the J gene TRBJ2-5; TRBD2 aligns across 10 bases. The CDR3 loop spans 17 amino acids. With V trimmed by 1 base and J by 1 base, 6 bases remained unmatched. Germline values: CDR1 SGHDN, CDR2 FVKESK. The CDR3 nucleotides read TGTGCCAGCAGCCAAGTGACTAGCGGGCCTTTCCAAGAGACCCAGTACTTC. Translation: CASSQVTSGPFQETQYF.

J is TRBJ1-2 and V is TRBV10-3, with a weak D call TRBD1 (5 bases). The germline CDR1 and CDR2 sequences are ENHRY and SYGVKD. Trimming took 1 base from V and 10 from J, leaving 13 bases between them. The CDR3 is 13 amino acids. The CDR3 DNA is TGTGCCATCAGTGAGTGGGGCGGCCAGATCTACACCTTC. Translated, it gives CAISEWGGQIYTF.

A single count supports this clone. The CDR3 DNA follows: TGTGCCAGCAGCCCAAAAACACGGAACACTGAAGCTTTCTTT. As protein: CASSPKTRNTEAFF. The V call is TRBV7-9, the J call TRBJ1-1; D gene unclear. From germline, CDR1 is SEHNR and CDR2 FQNEAQ (reference sequence). The CDR3 loop spans 14 amino acids. Trimming removed 5 bases from V and 1 base from J, with 11 bases in between.

The chain uses TRBV9 and TRBJ2-7; the match to TRBD1 covers 9 bases. This CDR3 is built from 16 residues. Germline V gene lookup returns CDR1 SGDLS and CDR2 YYNGEE. After removal of 4 bases from V and 2 bases from J, the junction contained 10 bases not matched to a gene. The CDR3 nucleotides are TGTGCCAGCAGCCCGGGACAGGGAGCGGGGCCCTACGAGCAGTACTTC. Translating it yields CASSPGQGAGPYEQYF.

The V and J genes are TRBV12-5 and TRBJ2-7; TRBD1 aligns across 7 bases. The CDR3 covers 15 residues. Germline V gene sequence: CDR1 LGHNT, CDR2 FRNRAP. The V gene end was trimmed by 0 bases and the J gene end by 4 bases; junction bases not matched to a gene: 6. The CDR3 sequence: CASGLVPDRVYEQYF. DNA for the CDR3: TGTGCTAGTGGTTTGGTACCCGACAGGGTTTACGAGCAGTACTTC. The entire variable domain, with the rest obtained from reference TRBV12-5 and TRBJ2-7, is as follows: DARVTQTPRHKVTEMGQEVTMRCQPILGHNTVFWYRQTMMQGLELLAYFRNRAPLDDSGMPKDRFSAEMPDATLATLKIQPSEPRDSAVYFCASGLVPDRVYEQYFGPGTRLTVT.

This rearrangement joins TRBV18 to TRBJ1-3; D ambiguous. The CDR3 is made up of 15 amino acids. V lost 2 bases, J lost 2 bases, and 10 bases lay in between. CDR1 and CDR2 (germline): KGHSH, LQKENI. CDR3 residues: CASSPTPTPGNTIYF. In DNA form, the CDR3 reads TGTGCCAGCTCACCAACACCGACACCTGGAAACACCATATATTTT.

The chain couples TRBV30 to TRBJ2-3; D is ambiguous. Germline V CDR1 and CDR2: GTSNPN, SVGIG (reference sequence). The CDR3 spans 14 residues. V shed 1 base and J shed 3 bases, with 11 bases lying between them. For the CDR3, the DNA is TGTGCCTGGAGTGGTAGAATCTGGACAGATACGCAGTATTTT. Translation gives CAWSGRIWTDTQYF.

The rearrangement links TRBV5-8 to TRBJ2-5, with 8 nucleotides matching TRBD2. J lost 5 bases, V lost 4 bases, and 7 bases had no gene match. This CDR3 region has 14 residues. Per the germline V gene, CDR1 is SGHTS and CDR2 is YDEGEE. The CDR3 DNA follows: TGTGCCAGCAGCCCCGGGGGGGTTGAGGAGACCCAGTACTTC. This sequence encodes CASSPGGVEETQYF.

The chain employs TRBV10-3 and TRBJ1-1; D is unclear. The CDR3 runs to 13 residues. V lost 1 base, J lost 8 bases, and 11 bases lay in between. Germline V gives CDR1 ENHRY, CDR2 SYGVKD. CDR3 region: CAISELRENEAFF. CDR3 coding DNA: TGTGCCATCAGTGAGTTGAGGGAAAACGAAGCTTTCTTT.

The genes are TRBV6-5 and TRBJ2-1; 7 nucleotides line up with TRBD2. The germline gives CDR1 MNHEY, CDR2 SVGAGI. The CDR3 contains 13 residues. V dropped 6 bases and J dropped 3; count of bases not matched to a gene: 2. The CDR3 coding sequence is TGTGCCAGCAGCCGCGGGGGCTACAATGAGCAGTTCTTC. This codes for CASSRGGYNEQFF.

V is TRBV7-2 and J is TRBJ2-1; D unresolved. Germline CDR1 and CDR2: SGHTA and FQGNSA. This CDR3 comprises 12 residues. V was trimmed by 5 bases and J by 4 bases, leaving 6 bases between them. CDR3 in DNA: TGTGCCAGCAGCACCGATTACAATGAGCAGTTCTTC. This encodes CASSTDYNEQFF.

This clone appeared a single time. V and J are TRBV18 and TRBJ2-5; D remains ambiguous. In germline, CDR1 is KGHSH, CDR2 LQKENI. This CDR3 spans 13 amino acids. The V and J ends lost 5 bases and 0 bases respectively, with 7 bases between them. The CDR3 DNA is TGTGCCAGCTCAAGGCAGGACCAAGAGACCCAGTACTTC. This translates into CASSRQDQETQYF. Full variable domain (missing parts from reference TRBV18 and TRBJ2-5): NAGVMQNPRHLVRRRGQEARLRCSPMKGHSHVYWYRQLPEEGLKFMVYLQKENIIDESGMPKERFSAEFPKEGPSILRIQQVVRGDSAAYFCASSRQDQETQYFGPGTRLLVL.

The genes are TRBV20-1 and TRBJ2-7; D remains unclear. Germline V CDR1 and CDR2: DFQATT, SNEGSKA (reference sequence). CDR3 size: 11 residues. V was cut by 6 bases and J by 4 bases, with 10 bases left in between. The DNA of the CDR3 is TGCAGTGCCTACCTCGGATACGAGCAGTACTTC. Its protein is CSAYLGYEQYF.

CDR3 region: CASSVVPTNEKLFF. In DNA, the CDR3 is TGTGCCAGCAGCGTAGTACCGACGAATGAAAAACTGTTTTTT. The V and J genes are TRBV9 and TRBJ1-4; D remains ambiguous. The CDR3 is 14 amino acids. Germline assignment: CDR1 SGDLS and CDR2 YYNGEE. The V gene lost 0 bases and the J gene lost 5 bases, with 8 bases spanning the gap.

The chain has TRBV10-3 and TRBJ1-5, with a tentative D call TRBD1 (5 bases). Trimming removed 7 bases from V and 7 bases from J, with 20 bases in between. The CDR3 contains 15 residues. Germline V lookup: CDR1 ENHRY, CDR2 SYGVKD. Here the CDR3 reads CAIKPDIGEGQPQHF. CDR3 in DNA: TGTGCCATCAAACCCGACATTGGGGAGGGGCAGCCCCAGCATTTT.

This chain joins TRBV19 and TRBJ1-1, with D perhaps matching TRBD1 (5 bases). V dropped 4 bases and J dropped 0 bases, with 15 bases sitting between them. There are 16 residues in the CDR3. In germline, CDR1 is LNHDA, CDR2 SQIVND (reference sequence). The CDR3 sequence: CASSSLPGRMNTEAFF. The CDR3 nucleotides read TGTGCCAGTAGTAGCTTACCGGGACGGATGAACACTGAAGCTTTCTTT.

This clone appeared a single time. V is TRBV6-1 and J is TRBJ2-5, with 10 bases identical to TRBD2. This CDR3 has 15 residues. Germline V CDR1 and CDR2: MNHNS, SASEGT. The junction had 2 bases not matched to a gene; V was cut back by 3 bases and J by 1 base. The CDR3 loop reads CASSDSGRLQETQYF. In DNA, the CDR3 is TGTGCCAGCAGTGATAGCGGGAGGCTCCAAGAGACCCAGTACTTC.

The genes are TRBV29-1 and TRBJ1-2; D is unresolved. The CDR3 consists of 11 residues. Trimming shortened V by 7 bases and J by 0 bases, and 6 bases separated the two germline ends. The germline V gene has CDR1 SQVTM and CDR2 ANQGSEA. Here the CDR3 reads CSDRTNYGYTF. As DNA, the CDR3 is TGCAGCGACAGAACTAACTATGGCTACACCTTC.

The rearrangement joins TRBV7-9 to TRBJ1-5; 7 bases align to TRBD1. V shed 5 bases, J shed 4 bases, and the junction held 5 bases outside the gene matches. The CDR3 runs 14 residues. Per the germline V gene, CDR1 is SEHNR and CDR2 is FQNEAQ (reference sequence). The CDR3 coding sequence is TGTGCCAGCAGCCTGGGACAGCAGAATCAGCCCCAGCATTTT. Protein: CASSLGQQNQPQHF.

This chain joins TRBV25-1 and TRBJ1-1, with 9 bases identical to TRBD1. This CDR3 is 15 amino acids long. V was pared by 1 base and J by 4 bases, with 4 bases of the junction left unmatched. The germline V gene has CDR1 MGHDK and CDR2 SYGVNS. As DNA, the CDR3 is TGTGCCAGCAGTGAATCGGGGACAGGGCCCACTGAAGCTTTCTTT. Protein: CASSESGTGPTEAFF.

CDR3 region: CASSKGQGAGELFF. CDR3 DNA sequence: TGTGCCAGTAGTAAGGGACAGGGTGCCGGGGAGCTGTTTTTT. The chain employs TRBV19 and TRBJ2-2; 9 bases align to TRBD1. The CDR3 consists of 14 residues. V dropped 4 bases and J dropped 6; count of bases not matched to a gene: 3. Germline CDR1 is LNHDA and CDR2 is SQIVND (reference sequence).

The chain is built from TRBV10-2 and TRBJ1-1, with D hard to call. The germline V gene encodes CDR1 WSHSY and CDR2 SAAADI. This CDR3 has 12 amino acids. Between the trimmed V and J ends, which lost 0 bases and 3 bases, there was a span of 2 bases. DNA of the CDR3: TGCGCCAGCAGTGAGTCTCACACTGAAGCTTTCTTT. Protein product: CASSESHTEAFF.

The V and J genes are TRBV20-1 and TRBJ2-7; D tentatively reads TRBD1 or TRBD2 (5 bases each). V dropped 5 bases and J dropped 6 bases, with 11 bases sitting between them. CDR3 length: 11 residues. Per germline, CDR1 DFQATT and CDR2 SNEGSKA (reference sequence). In DNA form, the CDR3 reads TGCAGTGCTTTGGGGGTTACCGAGCAGTACTTC. The encoded protein is CSALGVTEQYF.

The chain joins TRBV5-6 to TRBJ2-2, with a possible D match to TRBD2 (5 bases). V lost 4 bases, J lost 8 bases, and 15 bases lay in between. The CDR3 runs 14 residues. CDR1 is SGHDT and CDR2 is YYEEEE in the germline V gene. Here the CDR3 reads CASSLVGVRGELFF. DNA for the CDR3: TGTGCCAGCAGCCTCGTGGGAGTAAGGGGGGAGCTGTTTTTT.

The chain has TRBV5-6 and TRBJ2-1; perhaps TRBD2 as D (5 bases). V lost 3 bases to trimming and J lost 2 bases, with 15 bases between them. This CDR3 is 16 amino acids long. In germline, CDR1 is SGHDT, CDR2 YYEEEE. The CDR3 sequence is CASSSPLDGTYNEQFF. Written as DNA, the CDR3 is TGTGCCAGCAGCTCCCCACTTGACGGGACCTACAATGAGCAGTTCTTC.

The rearrangement uses TRBV4-3 and TRBJ2-1; TRBD2 aligns across 14 bases. Germline V CDR1 and CDR2: LGHNA, YSLEER. Germline trimming cut 1 base from V and 9 bases from J; bases unmatched to any gene: 14. The CDR3 has 19 amino acids. The CDR3 sequence is CASSQAIPGLAGEEVEQFF. Written as DNA, the CDR3 is TGCGCCAGCAGCCAAGCCATTCCGGGACTAGCGGGAGAAGAGGTTGAGCAGTTCTTC.